This TCR beta chain originates from a study of T cells in Graves' hyperthyroidism and ophthalmopathy. Study as a whole: Once the initial diagnosis was made, peripheral blood was obtained before any treatment.

The CDR3 runs to 16 residues. Germline-derived CDR1 and CDR2 are MDHEN and SYDVKM. V shed 7 bases and J shed 2 bases, with 21 bases lying between them. Amplified TCR beta CDR3 regions derived from RNA transcripts. A set of HTBI primers served as the primers for a first-round RT-PCR of the TCR CDR3. TCRdb called the multiplex PCR reads again in MiXCR, with one record for every CDR3 protein. The sample comprises under 300,000 distinct CDR3 sequences, around 13% of which are singletons, and approximately 7.9% rests with the top ten. Fresh peripheral blood, approximately 10 ml, was the source of the PBMCs. The study, taken as a whole, reports: Ophthalmopathy was distinguished from stable hyperthyroidism by 13 V-J signatures.

This clonotype occurred many times. The antigen remains undetermined. Sequencing was done on a sample of blood. This sequence joins TRBV28 and TRBJ2-7, with a possible D match to TRBD1 (5 bases). This receptor was identified in a woman aged 40-49 years with Graves' hyperthyroidism. CDR3 bases: TGTGCCAGCAACCAAATCAAGGGGCCTCATCCCTACGAGCAGTACTTC. Amino acid sequence: CASNQIKGPHPYEQYF.